These T cell receptor beta chains were read from a single sample in a study of shared clonotypes between healthy human individuals. Sequencing was performed with immunoSEQ multiplex PCR; in TCRdb, only in-frame clones are kept and a portion is missing. The repertoire holds about 2.2 million clones, around 95% seen once, with under 2% in the top ten. The sequenced material came from naive CD8+ T cells from PBMCs. All receptors derive from a man between 18 and 35 years old in good health. Some clones in this sample may be carry-over from other donors' samples. The CDR3 runs from the conserved cysteine through the conserved F or W. D genes are given only for firm matches. Expanded clones get a size class; other rows say once, few or many, or leave the size out.

v_gene	len	abundance	d_gene	j_gene	CDR3aa	CDR3nt
TRBV6-6	13	.	TRBD1	TRBJ2-3	CASGTGQTDTQYF	TGTGCCAGCGGGACAGGGCAGACAGATACGCAGTATTTT
TRBV4-1	14	.	.	TRBJ2-7	CASSQGRVSYEQYF	TGCGCCAGCAGCCAAGGCAGGGTCTCCTACGAGCAGTACTTC
TRBV4-1	14	.	.	TRBJ2-7	CASSQDGQGYEQYF	TGCGCCAGCAGCCAAGATGGGCAGGGGTACGAGCAGTACTTC
TRBV9	14	.	.	TRBJ2-1	CASSPGGTGNEQFF	TGTGCCAGCAGCCCCGGAGGAACTGGGAATGAGCAGTTCTTC
TRBV27	13	.	.	TRBJ2-2	CASSSWGGRELFF	TGTGCCAGCAGTTCTTGGGGGGGCCGGGAGCTGTTTTTT
TRBV7-9	15	.	TRBD1	TRBJ2-7	CASSLRQGLADEQYF	TGTGCCAGCAGCTTGAGACAGGGGCTTGCCGACGAGCAGTACTTC
TRBV2	12	.	TRBD1	TRBJ2-7	CAGTDLSYEQYF	TGTGCCGGGACAGACCTCTCCTACGAGCAGTACTTC
TRBV9	15	.	TRBD1	TRBJ1-1	CASSVIRTGNTEAFF	TGTGCCAGCAGCGTAATCAGGACAGGGAACACTGAAGCTTTCTTT
TRBV15	15	.	TRBD2	TRBJ2-2	CATSRVREGTGELFF	TGTGCCACCAGCAGAGTAAGGGAGGGGACCGGGGAGCTGTTTTTT
TRBV7-8	16	.	TRBD1	TRBJ1-2	CASSLYSPGQGDGYTF	TGTGCCAGCAGCTTATATTCCCCGGGACAGGGAGACGGCTACACCTTC
TRBV2	13	.	.	TRBJ2-7	CASWTATSYEQYF	TGTGCCAGCTGGACAGCAACCTCCTACGAGCAGTACTTC
TRBV30	14	.	.	TRBJ2-1	CAWSVPLPVAEQFF	TGTGCCTGGAGTGTTCCGTTACCGGTGGCGGAGCAGTTCTTC
TRBV7-3	16	.	.	TRBJ2-3	CASSPTEFSSTDTQYF	TGTGCCAGCAGCCCCACGGAGTTTTCTAGCACAGATACGCAGTATTTT
TRBV9	14	.	TRBD2	TRBJ2-5	CASSHEGLEETQYF	TGTGCCAGCAGCCACGAAGGACTAGAAGAGACCCAGTACTTC
TRBV27	13	.	TRBD1	TRBJ1-2	CASSSTGTYGYTF	TGTGCCAGCAGTTCGACAGGGACCTATGGCTACACCTTC
TRBV19	12	.	.	TRBJ2-4	CASTGRRYIQYF	TGTGCCAGTACAGGACGGAGGTACATTCAGTACTTC
TRBV5-4	14	.	.	TRBJ2-1	CASSAYRLYNEQFF	TGTGCCAGCAGCGCATACAGGTTATACAATGAGCAGTTCTTC
TRBV10-1	15	.	.	TRBJ1-1	CASSESRQGRIGAFF	TGCGCCAGCAGTGAGAGTCGGCAGGGGCGGATTGGAGCTTTCTTT
TRBV2	14	once	.	TRBJ2-5	CASSDPALQETQYF	TGTGCCAGCAGTGATCCGGCTCTCCAAGAGACCCAGTACTTC
TRBV27	11	.	.	TRBJ2-1	CASSSGREQFF	TGTGCCAGCAGTTCCGGCCGGGAGCAGTTCTTC
TRBV11-2	16	.	TRBD2	TRBJ2-1	CASSAPGLAGVNEQFF	TGTGCCAGCAGCGCCCCGGGACTAGCGGGCGTCAATGAGCAGTTCTTC
TRBV10-2	15	.	.	TRBJ2-5	CASSESSRRGETQYF	TGCGCCAGCAGTGAGTCGAGCCGGCGGGGAGAGACCCAGTACTTC
TRBV27	15	.	TRBD1	TRBJ2-3	CASRWTGGLADTQYF	TGTGCCAGCAGGTGGACAGGGGGTCTTGCAGATACGCAGTATTTT
TRBV27	16	.	TRBD2	TRBJ2-5	CASSPELAGFQETQYF	TGTGCCAGCAGCCCGGAACTAGCGGGATTCCAAGAGACCCAGTACTTC
TRBV2	15	.	TRBD1	TRBJ2-5	CASSEWTGAGETQYF	TGTGCCAGCAGTGAATGGACAGGGGCGGGGGAGACCCAGTACTTC
TRBV7-9	17	.	TRBD1	TRBJ1-1	CASSPPTGTGMNTEAFF	TGTGCCAGCAGCCCCCCGACCGGGACAGGGATGAACACTGAAGCTTTCTTT
TRBV7-8	16	.	TRBD1	TRBJ2-7	CASSLPWDRDSYEQYF	TGTGCCAGCAGCTTACCATGGGACAGAGACTCCTACGAGCAGTACTTC
TRBV11-2	14	.	.	TRBJ2-7	CASTPRTGAYEQYF	TGTGCCAGCACCCCAAGGACGGGAGCTTACGAGCAGTACTTC
TRBV28	15	.	.	TRBJ2-7	CASSVMDRVADEQYF	TGTGCCAGCAGTGTAATGGACCGCGTCGCCGACGAGCAGTACTTC
TRBV27	15	.	.	TRBJ2-3	CASSVGGYWTDTQYF	TGTGCCAGCAGCGTAGGAGGTTATTGGACAGATACGCAGTATTTT
TRBV28	12	.	.	TRBJ2-7	CASSLLYYEQYF	TGTGCCAGCAGTTTACTTTACTACGAGCAGTACTTC
TRBV10-3	18	.	TRBD2	TRBJ2-2	CAIETASGRDGGTGELFF	TGTGCCATCGAGACGGCTAGCGGGAGAGATGGTGGCACCGGGGAGCTGTTTTTT
TRBV29-1	17	.	TRBD1	TRBJ2-2	CSAERTGTGGASGELFF	TGCAGCGCCGAAAGAACCGGGACAGGGGGCGCAAGCGGGGAGCTGTTTTTT
TRBV7-9	16	.	.	TRBJ1-5	CASSLGQGNSNQPQHF	TGTGCCAGCAGCCTCGGCCAAGGGAATAGCAATCAGCCCCAGCATTTT
TRBV6-4	15	.	.	TRBJ2-1	CASSGSSWTGNEQFF	TGTGCCAGCAGTGGGTCATCCTGGACGGGCAATGAGCAGTTCTTC
TRBV5-1	13	.	.	TRBJ2-3	CASSPKRADTQYF	TGCGCCAGCAGCCCCAAACGGGCAGATACGCAGTATTTT
TRBV9	16	.	.	TRBJ2-5	CASSGSTVSWKETQYF	TGTGCCAGCAGCGGTTCGACAGTCTCGTGGAAAGAGACCCAGTACTTC
TRBV11-2	17	.	.	TRBJ2-1	CASSLEYGMSSYNEQFF	TGTGCCAGCAGCTTAGAGTACGGGATGAGCTCCTACAATGAGCAGTTCTTC
TRBV7-9	15	.	TRBD2	TRBJ2-1	CASSLASGVYNEQFF	TGTGCCAGCAGCTTAGCAAGCGGGGTCTACAATGAGCAGTTCTTC
TRBV27	14	.	.	TRBJ2-1	CASSLTRVGGEQFF	TGTGCCAGCAGTTTAACCCGGGTGGGGGGTGAGCAGTTCTTC
TRBV19	15	.	.	TRBJ2-1	CASSIMTVSYNEQFF	TGTGCCAGTAGTATAATGACAGTCTCCTACAATGAGCAGTTCTTC
TRBV13	14	.	.	TRBJ2-2	CASLRWSNTGELFF	TGTGCCAGTCTCAGGTGGTCGAACACCGGGGAGCTGTTTTTT
TRBV5-1	16	.	TRBD2	TRBJ2-4	CASSTSGRITKNIQYF	TGCGCCAGCAGCACTAGCGGGAGAATTACCAAAAACATTCAGTACTTC
TRBV7-8	16	.	.	TRBJ2-5	CASSLFSPSPRETQYF	TGTGCCAGCAGCTTATTCTCCCCATCACCGCGGGAGACCCAGTACTTC
TRBV6-5	12	once	.	TRBJ2-5	CASSYGQETQYF	TGTGCCAGCAGTTACGGACAAGAGACCCAGTACTTC
TRBV4-3	16	.	TRBD2	TRBJ2-7	CASSQDRGRGFYEQYF	TGCGCCAGCAGCCAAGATCGTGGGAGGGGTTTTTACGAGCAGTACTTC
TRBV29-1	14	.	TRBD1	TRBJ2-3	CSVGTGGIVDTQYF	TGCAGCGTTGGGACAGGGGGTATTGTAGATACGCAGTATTTT
TRBV9	17	.	TRBD2	TRBJ2-7	CASSLGTSGGSSYEQYF	TGTGCCAGCAGCCTAGGAACTAGCGGGGGCAGCTCCTACGAGCAGTACTTC
TRBV19	16	.	.	TRBJ1-4	CASSRLKPRRDEKLFF	TGTGCCAGTAGCCGGCTTAAACCGCGGCGGGATGAAAAACTGTTTTTT
TRBV5-4	16	.	TRBD2	TRBJ2-3	CASTPYSGESTDTQYF	TGTGCCAGCACCCCCTATAGCGGGGAGAGCACAGATACGCAGTATTTT
TRBV4-1	13	.	TRBD1	TRBJ2-7	CASSQQGAYEQYF	TGCGCCAGCAGCCAACAGGGGGCCTACGAGCAGTACTTC
TRBV27	15	.	TRBD2	TRBJ2-7	CASTGSGREWYEQYF	TGTGCCAGCACCGGAAGCGGGAGGGAGTGGTACGAGCAGTACTTC
TRBV9	17	.	TRBD2	TRBJ2-2	CASSLRSSAGVAGELFF	TGTGCCAGCAGCCTCAGGAGTTCCGCGGGAGTGGCCGGGGAGCTGTTTTTT